One and the same sample provided the 2 T cell receptor beta chains below, sequenced in a study of blood T cell repertoires in COVID-19. Sequenced by immunoSEQ multiplex PCR; TCRdb stores in-frame clones only, minus some. The table lists around 440,000 clones, 70% to 90% of them singletons. Sample: peripheral blood. The receptors were gathered from a woman aged 45-65 years with COVID-19, enrolled during active disease.

V and J are TRBV13 and TRBJ1-1, with TRBD1 as a possible D gene (5 bases). V lost 6 bases and J lost 3, with 5 bases in between. The length of the CDR3 is 11 residues. CDR1 and CDR2 (germline): PRHDT, FYEKMQ (reference sequence). The CDR3 is CASRGHTEAFF. CDR3 in DNA: TGTGCCAGCAGGGGGCACACTGAAGCTTTCTTT.

The J gene is TRBJ2-1, the V gene TRBV3-1 (or the pseudogene TRBV3-2); 9 bases align to TRBD1. Germline V gene lookup returns CDR1 LGHDT and CDR2 YNNKEL (reference sequence). CDR3 length equals 15 residues. Trimming at V came to 0 bases and at J to 6 bases, leaving 3 bases not matched to a gene. CDR3 protein: CASSQEPGQGNEQFF. In DNA form, the CDR3 reads TGTGCCAGCAGCCAAGAGCCGGGACAGGGCAATGAGCAGTTCTTC.